This T cell receptor (beta chain) was profiled in a study of shared clonotypes between healthy human individuals. V was pared by 3 bases and J by 5 bases, with 26 bases between. Per the germline V gene, CDR1 is WNHNN and CDR2 is SYGVQD (reference sequence). The CDR3 totals 20 residues. Study-wide results and limits: Generally, naive subsets came out with larger estimated richness than memory subsets.

Profiled with immunoSEQ multiplex PCR; TCRdb holds only in-frame clones, not every one. The table includes under 1,100,000 clones, about 80% detected once. For this clone: Its target is not known.

Sequencing used memory CD4+ T cells sorted from blood. Regarding subset: CD45RA-negative fraction. The chain has TRBV10-1 and TRBJ1-6; D uncertain. This clonotype originated in a man aged 18 to 30 in good health. The CDR3 nucleotides are TGCGCCAGCAGTGATTTGTCCTTATCCAGAATAAGGGTTAATAATTCACCCCTCCACTTT. Protein sequence: CASSDLSLSRIRVNNSPLHF.